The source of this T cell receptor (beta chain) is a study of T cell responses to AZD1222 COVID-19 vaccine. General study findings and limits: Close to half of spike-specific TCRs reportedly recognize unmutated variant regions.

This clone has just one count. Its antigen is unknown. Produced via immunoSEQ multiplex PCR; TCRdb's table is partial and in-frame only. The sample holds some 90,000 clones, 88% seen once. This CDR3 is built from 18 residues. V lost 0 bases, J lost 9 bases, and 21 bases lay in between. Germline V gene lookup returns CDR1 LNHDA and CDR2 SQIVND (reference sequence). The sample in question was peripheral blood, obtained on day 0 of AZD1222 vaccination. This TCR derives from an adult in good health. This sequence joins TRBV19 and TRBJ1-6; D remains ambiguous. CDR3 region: CASSIDDSASSRASPLHF. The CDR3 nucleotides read TGTGCCAGTAGTATAGACGATAGCGCCAGTTCGAGAGCTTCACCCCTCCACTTT. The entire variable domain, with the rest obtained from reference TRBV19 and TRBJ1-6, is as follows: DGGITQSPKYLFRKEGQNVTLSCEQNLNHDAMYWYRQDPGQGLRLIYYSQIVNDFQKGDIAEGYSVSREKKESFPLTVTSAQKNPTAFYLCASSIDDSASSRASPLHFGNGTRLTVT.